Below, one T cell receptor (beta chain) is given with its context. This sample is drawn from a study of blood T cell repertoires in COVID-19. Whole-study context: Sites in the United States, Italy and Spain provided acute and convalescent COVID-19 samples. In each case, the material was cDNA or gDNA derived from T cells, B-cell-depleted T cells, or PBMCs.

CDR3 length: 14 amino acids. Germline values: CDR1 MNHEY, CDR2 SVGAGI. V lost 6 bases to trimming and J lost 9 bases; unmatched junction nucleotides: 7. Under the authors' procedure: For nucleated cells, counts were estimated from reference gene primer amplification. The table came from immunoSEQ multiplex PCR; TCRdb's copy has only in-frame clones and leaves some out. Clonal size and the V and J genes are those of that table, whereas D and trimming came from the DNA. The sample has 150,000 or so clones; around 78% are singletons. The source material was peripheral blood. The TCR sequence derives from an elderly woman with active or convalescent COVID-19. This rearrangement joins TRBV6-5 to TRBJ2-1; TRBD1 matches 11 bases. DNA of the CDR3: TGTGCCAGCAGCGGACAGGGGGCGAGGACTGAGCAGTTCTTC. Translation gives CASSGQGARTEQFF.